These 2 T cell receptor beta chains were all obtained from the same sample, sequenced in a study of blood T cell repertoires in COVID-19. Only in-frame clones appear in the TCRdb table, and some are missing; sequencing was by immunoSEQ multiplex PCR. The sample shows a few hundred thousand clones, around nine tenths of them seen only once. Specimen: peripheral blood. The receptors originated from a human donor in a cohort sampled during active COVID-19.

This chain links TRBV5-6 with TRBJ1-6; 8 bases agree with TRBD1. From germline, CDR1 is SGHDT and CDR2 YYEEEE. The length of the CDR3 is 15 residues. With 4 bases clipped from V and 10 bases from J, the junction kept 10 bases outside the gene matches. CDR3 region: CASSPRQGIGSPLHF. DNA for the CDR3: TGTGCCAGCAGCCCAAGACAGGGGATCGGGTCACCCCTCCACTTT.

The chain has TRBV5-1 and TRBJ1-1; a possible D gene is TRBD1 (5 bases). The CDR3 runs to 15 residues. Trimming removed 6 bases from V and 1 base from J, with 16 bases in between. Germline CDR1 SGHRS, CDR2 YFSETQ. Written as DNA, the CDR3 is TGCGCCAGCACCTGGAGAGGAACAGGGAACACTGAAGCTTTCTTT. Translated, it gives CASTWRGTGNTEAFF.